This is a list of T cell receptor beta chains from one sample in a study of T cell changes during pregnancy in multiple sclerosis. Using immunoSEQ multiplex PCR, the repertoire was profiled, and TCRdb retains in-frame clones only, with some absent. The sample lists tens of thousands of clones; roughly 92% were seen once. The source was peripheral blood, collected in the second trimester of pregnancy. The receptors come from a female donor with multiple sclerosis, enrolled in a pregnancy study. Both conserved end residues are part of each CDR3. The D gene is left open where the match is weak.

J | D | V | CDR3
TRBJ2-7 | NA | TRBV1 | CTSSQDNDSPNWMDSLEYF
TRBJ2-3 | TRBD2 | TRBV7-6 | CASRGTSGSFSTDTQYF
TRBJ1-5 | TRBD1 | TRBV15 | CATSNRTGRDNQPQHF
TRBJ2-7 | TRBD2 | TRBV7-2 | CASSLEGTSGRREQYF
TRBJ2-7 | TRBD1 | TRBV9 | CASSVRDRGYYEQYF
TRBJ1-1 | NA | TRBV6-5 | CASSPRGYEAFF
TRBJ2-7 | TRBD1 | TRBV5-1 | CASRPGTGHEQYF
TRBJ2-2 | TRBD2 | TRBV25-1 | CASSDNSGLAGAGELFF
TRBJ2-3 | NA | TRBV6-5 | CASSWAGRPDTQYF
TRBJ1-1 | TRBD1 | TRBV5-4 | CASSGMGLRTGGSYTEAFF
TRBJ1-4 | NA | TRBV30 | CAWSVTTNEKLFF
TRBJ1-1 | NA | TRBV30 | CAWYSARGFTEAFF
TRBJ2-5 | NA | TRBV9 | CASSVGPGETQYF
TRBJ2-3 | TRBD1 | TRBV11-1 | CATRMTGVSTDTQYF
TRBJ2-7 | TRBD1 | TRBV9 | CASSTQGQAFLHEQYF
TRBJ2-1 | TRBD2 | TRBV29-1 | CSVELAGAFFAYNEQFF
TRBJ2-7 | TRBD1 | TRBV29-1 | CSVSQRQGNEQYF
TRBJ2-1 | NA | TRBV7-2 | CASSGRDYLSGQFF
TRBJ2-1 | NA | TRBV2 | CASSEAAGPYNEQFF
TRBJ2-3 | NA | TRBV12-5 | CASGLVLRPGGTDTQYF
TRBJ1-5 | NA | TRBV4-1 | CASSQGSGGEQPQHF
TRBJ2-3 | NA | TRBV10-1 | CAGGGWEGLDLVNTQYF
TRBJ2-5 | TRBD2 | TRBV4-2 | CASSQNPLAGGSETQYF
TRBJ2-1 | TRBD2 | TRBV7-8 | CASSQRAGDEFF
TRBJ2-1 | TRBD2 | TRBV5-4 | CASSSPTSGRARDEQFF
TRBJ2-1 | NA | TRBV5-1 | CASSLIVASRGHEQFF